This is a list of T cell receptor beta chains from one sample in a study of blood T cells in healthy people across ages. TCRdb re-called the 5' RACE reads through MiXCR, storing one row per CDR3 protein. This table has 700,000 to 950,000 distinct CDR3 sequences, nearly 60% appearing once. Sequences were obtained from blood. The origin of the receptors is a man aged 25-45 years in good health. The conserved cysteine and the conserved F or W are not part of the CDR3 here. The order of the fields is J gene, CDR3 length, V gene, CDR3 protein.

j_gene: NA; len: 12; v_gene: TRBV7-2; CDR3aa: ASSFSGSKYEQY
j_gene: TRBJ2-7; len: 11; v_gene: TRBV29-1; CDR3aa: SVETRGIRQQY
j_gene: TRBJ2-1; len: 13; v_gene: TRBV9; CDR3aa: ASSQTSGGPDEQF
j_gene: TRBJ2-7; len: 12; v_gene: TRBV20-1; CDR3aa: SAVTGQGPYEQY
j_gene: NA; len: 9; v_gene: TRBV29-1; CDR3aa: SATGYYEQY
j_gene: TRBJ2-3; len: 11; v_gene: TRBV29-1; CDR3aa: SVEGLAQDTQY
j_gene: TRBJ2-3; len: 10; v_gene: TRBV20-1; CDR3aa: SLLAATDTQY
j_gene: TRBJ1-1; len: 10; v_gene: TRBV12-3/TRBV12-4; CDR3aa: ASTYTAVSSF
j_gene: TRBJ2-1; len: 14; v_gene: TRBV4-2; CDR3aa: ASSQARGGVGNEQF
j_gene: TRBJ2-1; len: 9; v_gene: TRBV28; CDR3aa: ASILQAEQF
j_gene: TRBJ1-1; len: 10; v_gene: TRBV27; CDR3aa: ASSRGFTEAF
j_gene: TRBJ2-3; len: 12; v_gene: TRBV3-1; CDR3aa: ASRMQGSRDTQY
j_gene: TRBJ2-2; len: 11; v_gene: TRBV11-3; CDR3aa: ASSRLGTGELF
j_gene: TRBJ2-7; len: 11; v_gene: TRBV7-8; CDR3aa: ASQGGQLRKQY
j_gene: TRBJ1-2; len: 13; v_gene: TRBV7-8; CDR3aa: ASSTGTAGNYGYT
j_gene: TRBJ2-5; len: 11; v_gene: TRBV12-3/TRBV12-4; CDR3aa: ASSFDRAETQY
j_gene: TRBJ2-5; len: 14; v_gene: TRBV4-2; CDR3aa: ASSLTSGGVQETQY
j_gene: TRBJ2-3; len: 13; v_gene: TRBV20-1; CDR3aa: SAETDRVGPSGQY
j_gene: TRBJ2-2; len: 9; v_gene: TRBV18; CDR3aa: ASSETGELF
j_gene: TRBJ2-7; len: 14; v_gene: TRBV21-1; CDR3aa: ASSKAVRGLTYEQY
j_gene: TRBJ2-1; len: 11; v_gene: TRBV24-1; CDR3aa: ATRAGGLHEQF
j_gene: TRBJ2-5; len: 15; v_gene: TRBV10-3; CDR3aa: AISGWASESLQETQY
j_gene: TRBJ2-1; len: 15; v_gene: TRBV20-1; CDR3aa: SARDPVLAGTWDEQF
j_gene: TRBJ2-5; len: 12; v_gene: TRBV19; CDR3aa: ASRTGGVQETQY
j_gene: TRBJ2-1; len: 9; v_gene: TRBV7-2; CDR3aa: ASSLQEEQF
j_gene: TRBJ2-3; len: 15; v_gene: TRBV20-1; CDR3aa: SARAPQGSGNTDTQY
j_gene: TRBJ2-3; len: 11; v_gene: TRBV10-3; CDR3aa: AIQPPGSDTQY
j_gene: TRBJ2-7; len: 13; v_gene: TRBV6-5; CDR3aa: ASSPDRTDVYEQY
j_gene: TRBJ1-6; len: 14; v_gene: TRBV4-2; CDR3aa: ASSQATDRGGSPLH
j_gene: TRBJ2-7; len: 12; v_gene: TRBV28; CDR3aa: ATQAHGGSYEQY
j_gene: TRBJ1-2; len: 16; v_gene: TRBV7-6; CDR3aa: ASSYTAGGGGASIGYT
j_gene: TRBJ1-4; len: 11; v_gene: TRBV30; CDR3aa: AWSVLENGKLF
j_gene: TRBJ2-1; len: 11; v_gene: TRBV15; CDR3aa: ATSRDFIARPF
j_gene: TRBJ2-1; len: 11; v_gene: TRBV4-3; CDR3aa: ASSQGEADEQF
j_gene: TRBJ2-5; len: 13; v_gene: TRBV12-3/TRBV12-4; CDR3aa: ASSPRTGAGATQY
j_gene: TRBJ2-7; len: 12; v_gene: TRBV9; CDR3aa: ASSVGDLPYEQY
j_gene: TRBJ2-7; len: 11; v_gene: TRBV20-1; CDR3aa: SARVAGGGEQY
j_gene: TRBJ1-1; len: 10; v_gene: TRBV7-2; CDR3aa: ASSSPAPEAF
j_gene: TRBJ2-2; len: 13; v_gene: TRBV20-1; CDR3aa: SARAGTGGTGELF
j_gene: TRBJ2-1; len: 14; v_gene: TRBV2; CDR3aa: ASSPPNGFTYNEQF
j_gene: TRBJ2-7; len: 13; v_gene: TRBV11-1; CDR3aa: ASSPRGLAVVEQY
j_gene: TRBJ2-7; len: 11; v_gene: TRBV7-2; CDR3aa: ASSPSGFYEQY
j_gene: NA; len: 10; v_gene: TRBV29-1; CDR3aa: SAKTGEETQY
j_gene: TRBJ2-5; len: 11; v_gene: TRBV18; CDR3aa: ASSYSGEETQY
j_gene: TRBJ2-3; len: 14; v_gene: TRBV4-1; CDR3aa: ASSQTGTLTLDTQY
j_gene: TRBJ1-2; len: 13; v_gene: TRBV6-6; CDR3aa: ASSRNQEGSYGYT
j_gene: TRBJ2-7; len: 13; v_gene: TRBV6-2/TRBV6-3; CDR3aa: ASSYAGTYTYEQY
j_gene: TRBJ2-4; len: 13; v_gene: TRBV14; CDR3aa: ANSLNILAKNIQY